Below, 3 T cell receptor beta chains from the same sample are listed, as sequenced in a study of identical twins. TCRdb passed the 5' RACE reads through MiXCR, listing each CDR3 protein once. The data hold about 660,000 distinct CDR3 sequences, with 8% to 9% observed a single time. The same sample was also used in a study of yellow fever vaccine responses in identical twins.

The specimen sequenced was PBMCs. These TCRs come from a woman aged 18-29 years in good health.

This clonotype was counted ten times or more. The rearrangement uses TRBV27 and TRBJ2-3; 9 bases align to TRBD2. CDR1 and CDR2 (germline): MNHEY, SMNVEV (reference sequence). The CDR3 runs to 15 residues. Unmatched junction bases numbered 6, after V lost 5 bases and J lost 3 bases. CDR3 coding DNA: TGTGCCAGCAGTGGGCTAGCGGGAACAACAGATACGCAGTATTTT. Translation: CASSGLAGTTDTQYF.

This clonotype was seen only a few times. This chain joins TRBV20-1 and TRBJ2-5, with TRBD2 identical over 7 bases. The germline CDR1 and CDR2 sequences are DFQATT and SNEGSKA (reference sequence). V gave up 5 bases and J gave up 4 bases; unmatched junction bases: 7. This CDR3 contains 13 residues. The CDR3 coding sequence is TGCAGTGCTGACGGGGCTAGCGGAGAGACCCAGTACTTC. Translated, it gives CSADGASGETQYF.

The sample holds a few counts of this clonotype. CDR3 sequence (DNA): TGCAGTGCTAAACCTGCAGGGATAAAGACAGATACGCAGTATTTT. Encoded protein: CSAKPAGIKTDTQYF. J is TRBJ2-3 and V is TRBV20-1; a weak D match, TRBD1 (5 bases). The V gene lost 4 bases and the J gene lost 3 bases, with 17 bases spanning the gap. The CDR3 sequence is 15 residues long. Germline-derived CDR1 and CDR2 are DFQATT and SNEGSKA (reference sequence).